This T cell receptor (beta chain) was identified in a study of T-cell reconstitution after alpha-beta-depleted transplantation in children (dated by TCRdb to the mid-2010s). Describing the broader study: T-cell immune reconstitution after TCRalphabeta/CD19-depleted allogeneic hematopoietic cell transplantation in children was quantitatively tracked in the study by means of TCR repertoire profiling. What the work shows at the level of the full study, not this receptor alone: In some patients, the high TCRbeta diversity seen at day 60 was put down to recipient T cells and intrathymic progenitors that had survived conditioning. The apparently early recovery of alphabetaT-cell counts about two months after transplant reportedly depended on only several hundred rapidly expanded clones that came from non-depleted graft cells. Over the following months the frequencies of hyperexpanded clones went down, and after one year T-cell counts and TCRbeta diversity were mostly credited to newly produced T cells.

The method behind the library was PCR. Sequencing took place on an Illumina HiSeq 2500. To normalize quantification of the TCRbeta repertoire, the TCR libraries were built with molecular barcoding that relied on unique molecular identifiers. In TCRdb, the public reads were trimmed at Q25 with fastp and aligned with MiXCR, with productive beta chains retained. Identical CDR3 protein sequences are pooled into one entry, listed with their most common genes and DNA. Recorded for this sample are more than 400,000 distinct CDR3 sequences; about 45% of them occurred a single time. The ten largest clones represent 27% of the sample. A remark on this clonotype: The antigen this receptor binds is unknown. No much larger clonotype is one base removed from it; base qualities were not supplied.

Taken with the paper, the label for treatment or condition translates to: allogeneic hematopoietic cell transplantation with graft depleted of TCRalphabeta T cells and CD19 B cells. TCRalphabeta/CD19-depleted allogeneic hematopoietic cell grafts were given to the transplant recipients, all of whom were children. This specimen was PBMCs, taken before TCRalphabeta/CD19-depleted stem cell transplant. The clonotype originates from a girl aged 2-10 years with aplastic anemia, due to receive a stem cell transplant.

The DNA sequence is TGTGCCAGCCTGTTCTCTTGCAGGGGTTCCTACGAGCAGTACTTC. This translates into CASLFSCRGSYEQYF. Recombination linked TRBV7-3 to TRBJ2-7, and the D gene may be TRBD1, 6 bases matching. The CDR3 runs 15 residues from the cysteine to the phenylalanine. The kept DNA is CDR3 alone, 45 bases in frame from the first base. The V end loses 8 bases and the J end loses 1 base, and a stretch of 18 bases separates them. CDR1 is given as SGHTA and CDR2 as FQGTGA, both from the germline V gene.